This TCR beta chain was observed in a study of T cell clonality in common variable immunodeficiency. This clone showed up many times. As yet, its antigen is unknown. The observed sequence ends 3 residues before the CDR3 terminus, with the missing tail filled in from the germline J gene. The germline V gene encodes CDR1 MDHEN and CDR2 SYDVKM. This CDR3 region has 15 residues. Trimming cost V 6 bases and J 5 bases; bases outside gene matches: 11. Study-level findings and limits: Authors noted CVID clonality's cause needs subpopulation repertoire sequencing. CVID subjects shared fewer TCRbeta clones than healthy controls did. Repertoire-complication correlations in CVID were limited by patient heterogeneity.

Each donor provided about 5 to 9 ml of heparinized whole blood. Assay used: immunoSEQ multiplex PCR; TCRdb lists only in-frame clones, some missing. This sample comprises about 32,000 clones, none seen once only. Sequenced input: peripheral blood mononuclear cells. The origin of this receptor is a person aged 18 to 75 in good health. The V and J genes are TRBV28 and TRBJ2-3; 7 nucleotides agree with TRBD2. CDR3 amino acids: CASSSSGILIDTQYF. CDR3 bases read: TGTGCCAGCAGCTCGAGCGGGATTTTAATAGATACG.